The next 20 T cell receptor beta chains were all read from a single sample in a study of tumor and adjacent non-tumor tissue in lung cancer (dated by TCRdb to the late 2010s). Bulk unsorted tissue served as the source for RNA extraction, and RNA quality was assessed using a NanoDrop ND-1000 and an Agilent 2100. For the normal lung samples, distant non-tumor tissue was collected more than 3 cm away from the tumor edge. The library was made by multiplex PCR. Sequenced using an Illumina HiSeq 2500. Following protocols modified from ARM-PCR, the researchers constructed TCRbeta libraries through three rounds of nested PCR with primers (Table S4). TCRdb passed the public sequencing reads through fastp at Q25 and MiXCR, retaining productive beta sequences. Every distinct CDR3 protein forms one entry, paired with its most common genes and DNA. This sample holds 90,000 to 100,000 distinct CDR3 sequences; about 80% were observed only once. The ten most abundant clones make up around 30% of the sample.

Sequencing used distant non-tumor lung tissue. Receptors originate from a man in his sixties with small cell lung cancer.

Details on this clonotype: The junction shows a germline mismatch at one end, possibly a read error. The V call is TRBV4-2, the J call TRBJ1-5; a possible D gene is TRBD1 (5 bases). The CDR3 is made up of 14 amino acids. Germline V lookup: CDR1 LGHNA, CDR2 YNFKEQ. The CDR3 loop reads CAGSQKSGDQPQHF. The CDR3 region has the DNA TGTGCCGGCAGCCAAAAAAGTGGGGACCAGCCCCAGCATTTT.

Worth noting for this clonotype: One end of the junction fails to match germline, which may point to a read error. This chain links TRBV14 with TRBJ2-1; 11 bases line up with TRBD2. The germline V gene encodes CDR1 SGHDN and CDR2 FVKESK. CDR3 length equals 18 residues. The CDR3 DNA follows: TGTGGCAGCAGCCAAGCGGGACTAGCGGACAGCTCCTACAATGAGCAGTCCTTC. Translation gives CGSSQAGLADSSYNEQSF.

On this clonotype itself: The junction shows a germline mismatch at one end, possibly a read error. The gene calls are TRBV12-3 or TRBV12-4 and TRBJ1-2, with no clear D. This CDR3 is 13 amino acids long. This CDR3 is CATSPQVNYGYTF. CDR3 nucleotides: TGTGCCACCAGTCCGCAGGTCAACTATGGCTACACCTTC.

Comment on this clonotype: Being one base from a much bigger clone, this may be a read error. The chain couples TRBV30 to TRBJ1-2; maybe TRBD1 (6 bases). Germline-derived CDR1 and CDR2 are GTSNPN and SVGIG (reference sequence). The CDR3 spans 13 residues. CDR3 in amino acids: CVCPKGDKWGYTF. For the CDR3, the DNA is TGTGTCTGCCCCAAGGGGGATAAATGGGGCTACACCTTC.

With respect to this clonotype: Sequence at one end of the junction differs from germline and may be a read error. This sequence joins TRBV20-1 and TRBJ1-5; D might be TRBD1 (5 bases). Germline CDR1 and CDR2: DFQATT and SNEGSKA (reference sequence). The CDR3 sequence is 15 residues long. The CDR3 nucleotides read TGCAGTGCCGGGGCTGGGTTTGCGGGCAATCAGTCCCAGCATTTT. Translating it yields CSAGAGFAGNQSQHF.

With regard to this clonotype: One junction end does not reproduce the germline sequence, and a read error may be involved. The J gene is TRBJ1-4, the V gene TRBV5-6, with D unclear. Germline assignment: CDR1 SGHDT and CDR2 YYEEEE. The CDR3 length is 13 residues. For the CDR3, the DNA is TGTGCCAACAGCTTGCATGACACGGAAAAACTGTTTTTT. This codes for CANSLHDTEKLFF.

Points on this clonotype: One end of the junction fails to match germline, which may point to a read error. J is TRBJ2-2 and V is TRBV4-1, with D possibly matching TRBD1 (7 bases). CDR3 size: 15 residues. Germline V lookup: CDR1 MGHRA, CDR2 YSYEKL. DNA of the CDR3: TGCGCCAGCGGCAGCAGGGGGGCCTATACAGGGGAGCTGTTATTT. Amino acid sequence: CASGSRGAYTGELLF.

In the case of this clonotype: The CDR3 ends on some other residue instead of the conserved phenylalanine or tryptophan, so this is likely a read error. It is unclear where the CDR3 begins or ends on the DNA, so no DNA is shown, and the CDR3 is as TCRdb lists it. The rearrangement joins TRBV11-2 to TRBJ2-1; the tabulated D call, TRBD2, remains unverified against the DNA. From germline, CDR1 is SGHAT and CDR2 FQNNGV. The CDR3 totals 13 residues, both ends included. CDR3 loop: CASSLVAAGLKII.

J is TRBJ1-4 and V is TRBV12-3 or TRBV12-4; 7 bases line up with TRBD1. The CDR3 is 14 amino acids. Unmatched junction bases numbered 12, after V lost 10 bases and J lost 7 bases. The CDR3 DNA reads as TGTGCCAACAGATCGGGACAGCTACCTGAAAAACTGTTTTTT. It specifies CANRSGQLPEKLFF.

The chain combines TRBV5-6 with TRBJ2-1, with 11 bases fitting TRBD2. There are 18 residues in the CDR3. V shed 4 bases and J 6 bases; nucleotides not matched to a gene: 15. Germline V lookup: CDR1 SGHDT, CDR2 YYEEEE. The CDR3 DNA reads TGTGCCAGCAGCAGTCCGGGACTAGCGGAACCGACCTTCAATGAGCAGTTCTTC. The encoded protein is CASSSPGLAEPTFNEQFF.

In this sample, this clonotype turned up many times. The CDR3, as DNA: TGCAGTGCTAGAGGAACGACAGATACGCAGTATTTT. Translated, it gives CSARGTTDTQYF. V is TRBV20-1 and J is TRBJ2-3; unclear D gene. The CDR3 has 12 amino acids. Germline V gene data show CDR1 as DFQATT and CDR2 as SNEGSKA (reference sequence). The V and J ends lost 1 base and 3 bases respectively, with 5 bases between them.

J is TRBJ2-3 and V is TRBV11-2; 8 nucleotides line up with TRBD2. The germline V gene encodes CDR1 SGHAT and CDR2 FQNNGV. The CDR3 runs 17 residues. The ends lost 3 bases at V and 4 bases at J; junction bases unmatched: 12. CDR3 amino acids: CASSLGPTGGVPDTQYF. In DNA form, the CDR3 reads TGTGCCAGCAGCTTGGGCCCGACGGGAGGGGTCCCAGATACGCAGTATTTT.

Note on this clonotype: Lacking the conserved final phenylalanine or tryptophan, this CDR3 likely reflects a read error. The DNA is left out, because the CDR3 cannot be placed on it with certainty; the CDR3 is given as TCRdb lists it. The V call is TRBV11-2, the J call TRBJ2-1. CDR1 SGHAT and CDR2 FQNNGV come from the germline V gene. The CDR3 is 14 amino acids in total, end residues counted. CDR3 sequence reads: CVSSLDGSYSEHFV.

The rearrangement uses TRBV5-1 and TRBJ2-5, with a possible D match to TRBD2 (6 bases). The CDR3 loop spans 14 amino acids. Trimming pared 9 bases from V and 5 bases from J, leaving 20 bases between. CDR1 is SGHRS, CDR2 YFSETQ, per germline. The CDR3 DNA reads TGCGCCAACGGCTCATCCTGGAGGGGTGAGACCCAGTACTTC. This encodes CANGSSWRGETQYF.

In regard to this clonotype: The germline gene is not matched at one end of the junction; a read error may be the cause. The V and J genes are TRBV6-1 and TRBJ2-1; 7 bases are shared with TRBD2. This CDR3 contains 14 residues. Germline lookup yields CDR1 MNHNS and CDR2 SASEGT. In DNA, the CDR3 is TGTACCAGCCGGATACAACTAGCGCGGAATGAGCAGTTCTTC. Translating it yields CTSRIQLARNEQFF.

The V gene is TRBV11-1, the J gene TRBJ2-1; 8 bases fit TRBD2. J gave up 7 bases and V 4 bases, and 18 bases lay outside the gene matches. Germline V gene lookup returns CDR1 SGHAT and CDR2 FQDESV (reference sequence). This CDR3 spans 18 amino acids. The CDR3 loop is CASSSVSRTSWSDNEQFF. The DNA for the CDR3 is TGTGCCAGCAGCTCAGTATCGAGGACTAGCTGGAGTGATAATGAGCAGTTCTTC.

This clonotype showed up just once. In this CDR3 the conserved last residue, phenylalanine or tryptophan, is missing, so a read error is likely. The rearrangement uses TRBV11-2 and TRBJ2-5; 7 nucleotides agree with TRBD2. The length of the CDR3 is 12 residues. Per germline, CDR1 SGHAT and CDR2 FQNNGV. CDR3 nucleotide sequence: TGTACCAGCAGCCGGGGAGGGAAGACCCAGTACTTA. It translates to CTSSRGGKTQYL.

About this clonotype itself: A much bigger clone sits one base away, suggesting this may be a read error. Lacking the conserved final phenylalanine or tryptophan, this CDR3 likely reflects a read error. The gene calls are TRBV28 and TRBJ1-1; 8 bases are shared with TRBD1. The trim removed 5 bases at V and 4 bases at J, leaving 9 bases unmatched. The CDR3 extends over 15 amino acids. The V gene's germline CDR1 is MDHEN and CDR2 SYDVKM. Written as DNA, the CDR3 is TGTGCCAGCAGTCCCGGACAGGGAGGGATCACTGAAGCTTTCTGT. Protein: CASSPGQGGITEAFC.

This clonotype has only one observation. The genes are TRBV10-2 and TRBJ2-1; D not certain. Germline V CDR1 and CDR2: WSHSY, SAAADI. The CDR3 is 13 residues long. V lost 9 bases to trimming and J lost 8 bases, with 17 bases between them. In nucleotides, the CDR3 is TGCGCCAGTTGCGAGACTGGCCATGATGAGCAGTTCTTC. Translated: CASCETGHDEQFF.

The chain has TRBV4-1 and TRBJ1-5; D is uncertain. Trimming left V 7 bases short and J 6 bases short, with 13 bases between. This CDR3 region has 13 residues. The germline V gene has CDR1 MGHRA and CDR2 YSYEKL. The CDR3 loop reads CASNRGMSQPQHF. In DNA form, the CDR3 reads TGCGCCAGCAACCGAGGGATGTCTCAGCCCCAGCATTTT.